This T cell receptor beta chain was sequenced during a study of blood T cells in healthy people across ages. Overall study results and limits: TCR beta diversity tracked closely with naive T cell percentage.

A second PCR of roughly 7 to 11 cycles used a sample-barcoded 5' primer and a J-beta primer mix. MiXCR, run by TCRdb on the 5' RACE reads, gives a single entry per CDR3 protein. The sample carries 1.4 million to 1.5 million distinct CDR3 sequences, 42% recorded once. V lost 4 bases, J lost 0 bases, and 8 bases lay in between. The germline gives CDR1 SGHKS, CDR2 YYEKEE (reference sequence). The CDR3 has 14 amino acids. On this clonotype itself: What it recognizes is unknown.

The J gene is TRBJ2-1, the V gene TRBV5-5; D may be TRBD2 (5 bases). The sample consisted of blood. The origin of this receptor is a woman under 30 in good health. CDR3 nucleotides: TGTGCCAGCAGCCCGGGGTTCTCCTACAATGAGCAGTTCTTC. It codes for CASSPGFSYNEQFF. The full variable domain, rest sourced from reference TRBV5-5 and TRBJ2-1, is DAGVTQSPTHLIKTRGQQVTLRCSPISGHKSVSWYQQVLGQGPQFIFQYYEKEERGRGNFPDRFSARQFPNYSSELNVNALLLGDSALYLCASSPGFSYNEQFFGPGTRLTVL.